Listed here are 14 T cell receptor beta chains from one sample, sequenced in a study of blood T cell repertoires in COVID-19. Sequenced by immunoSEQ multiplex PCR; TCRdb stores in-frame clones only, minus some. The sample lists fewer than 120,000 clones, approximately 90% occurring once. The sequenced sample consisted of peripheral blood. The receptors come from a woman in her 50s with acute or convalescent COVID-19.

The chain is built from TRBV7-9 and TRBJ1-4; 7 positions agree with TRBD1. The CDR3 spans 15 residues. The ends lost 1 base at V and 5 bases at J; junction bases unmatched: 4. Germline V gene data show CDR1 as SEHNR and CDR2 as FQNEAQ (reference sequence). The CDR3 loop is CASSLGGGYNEKLFF. The CDR3, as DNA: TGTGCCAGCAGCTTAGGAGGGGGCTACAATGAAAAACTGTTTTTT.

V gene TRBV25-1 combines with J gene TRBJ1-2; maybe TRBD1 (6 bases). V was trimmed by 6 bases and J by 2 bases, leaving 10 bases between them. This CDR3 has 13 amino acids. Germline CDR1 is MGHDK and CDR2 is SYGVNS. As DNA, the CDR3 is TGTGCCAGCAGCAGGGGTCAGAACTATGGCTACACCTTC. It is translated as CASSRGQNYGYTF.

This chain links TRBV28 with TRBJ1-5, with a weak D call TRBD1 (5 bases). The CDR3 contains 16 residues. The V gene lost 3 bases and the J gene lost 0 bases, with 12 bases spanning the gap. The germline gives CDR1 MDHEN, CDR2 SYDVKM. The chain's CDR3 is CASSFEGQLSNQPQHF. In DNA form, the CDR3 reads TGTGCCAGCAGTTTCGAAGGACAACTTAGCAATCAGCCCCAGCATTTT.

The chain employs TRBV18 and TRBJ2-1; 10 nucleotides match TRBD1. Germline-derived CDR1 and CDR2 are KGHSH and LQKENI. This CDR3 comprises 15 residues. Trimming cost V 3 bases and J 6 bases; bases outside gene matches: 5. The CDR3 nucleotides read TGTGCCAGCTCACCCACCGGGACAGGGGTCAATGAGCAGTTCTTC. Translation: CASSPTGTGVNEQFF.

The chain has TRBV6-6 and TRBJ1-2; perhaps TRBD1 as D (5 bases). Per germline, CDR1 MNHNY and CDR2 SVGAGI (reference sequence). With 5 bases removed from V and 4 bases from J, the gap between germline ends came to 20 bases. This CDR3 is 16 amino acids long. The CDR3 sequence: CASSRGTFLQSYGYTF. In DNA, the CDR3 is TGTGCCAGCAGTAGGGGTACGTTCCTCCAGTCCTATGGCTACACCTTC.

The V call is TRBV5-1, the J call TRBJ2-3, with D tentatively TRBD2 (6 bases). CDR3 length equals 16 residues. V shed 0 bases and J shed 1 base, with 12 bases lying between them. Germline V gene data show CDR1 as SGHRS and CDR2 as YFSETQ. The CDR3 protein is CASSLVGSSGTDTQYF. CDR3 DNA: TGCGCCAGCAGCTTGGTGGGCTCTAGCGGCACAGATACGCAGTATTTT.

The chain joins TRBV5-4 to TRBJ1-2; a weak D match, TRBD1 (6 bases). CDR3 length: 13 amino acids. Germline V lookup: CDR1 SGHNT, CDR2 YYREEE (reference sequence). Trimming removed 4 bases from V and 4 bases from J, with 11 bases in between. CDR3 sequence (DNA): TGTGCCAGCAGCACAGGACAGTCCTATGGCTACACCTTC. Encoded protein: CASSTGQSYGYTF.

The chain combines TRBV6-2 or TRBV6-3 with TRBJ2-5; unclear D gene. From germline, CDR1 is MNHEY and CDR2 SVGEGT. V lost 6 bases and J lost 2, with 19 bases in between. CDR3 length equals 16 residues. In DNA, the CDR3 is TGTGCCAGCAGCCGCAATGCTGGAGTAATTCAAGAGACCCAGTACTTC. Protein sequence: CASSRNAGVIQETQYF.

The gene calls are TRBV24-1 and TRBJ2-1; TRBD1 matches at 8 bases. The CDR3 length is 17 residues. V gave up 3 bases and J gave up 6 bases; unmatched junction bases: 12. The germline CDR1 and CDR2 sequences are KGHDR and SFDVKD. The CDR3 loop is CATSDPTGGQGFNEQFF. The CDR3 DNA reads TGTGCCACCAGTGATCCCACCGGTGGACAGGGTTTCAATGAGCAGTTCTTC.

The chain recombines TRBV6-6 with TRBJ2-7; TRBD2 matches 9 bases. The trim removed 4 bases at V and 3 bases at J, leaving 7 bases unmatched. The CDR3 length is 15 residues. Germline values: CDR1 MNHNY, CDR2 SVGAGI (reference sequence). The CDR3 region has the DNA TGTGCCAGCAGTTCCCCGGCTAGCGGGAACTACGAGCAGTACTTC. Translating gives CASSSPASGNYEQYF.

This rearrangement joins TRBV5-5 to TRBJ2-3; D is uncertain. V gave up 4 bases and J gave up 0 bases, with 6 bases separating them. Germline CDR1 is SGHKS and CDR2 is YYEKEE (reference sequence). This CDR3 spans 13 amino acids. The CDR3 protein is CASSLTSTDTQYF. The CDR3 DNA is TGTGCCAGCAGCCTGACTAGCACAGATACGCAGTATTTT.

Notes on this clone: The sample contains more than one DNA sequence encoding this CDR3. The chain has TRBV7-9 and TRBJ1-1; D possibly corresponds to TRBD1 (6 bases). This CDR3 is built from 13 residues. CDR1 SEHNR and CDR2 FQNEAQ come from the germline V gene (reference sequence). Trimming cost V 4 bases and J 3 bases, with 9 bases left between them. CDR3 sequence (DNA): TGTGCCAGCAGCTCCGGACAGCACACTGAAGCTTTCTTT. This gives the protein CASSSGQHTEAFF.

The CDR3 reads CASSGNLGQGGSADTQYF. In DNA form, the CDR3 reads TGTGCCAGTAGTGGAAATCTCGGACAGGGAGGGTCCGCAGATACGCAGTATTTT. The chain combines TRBV19 with TRBJ2-3, with D perhaps TRBD1 (8 bases). With 5 bases removed from V and 4 bases from J, the gap between germline ends came to 25 bases. The CDR3 is 18 residues long. Germline CDR1 reads LNHDA; CDR2 reads SQIVND (reference sequence).

The rearrangement links TRBV19 to TRBJ2-7; a weak D match, TRBD1 (6 bases). Germline V gene sequence: CDR1 LNHDA, CDR2 SQIVND (reference sequence). V was shortened by 1 base and J by 3 bases, with 10 bases between the two germline ends. This CDR3 is built from 14 residues. CDR3 DNA sequence: TGTGCCAGTAGTATAGCGGACAGCAGCTACGAGCAGTACTTC. This sequence encodes CASSIADSSYEQYF.